These 31 T cell receptor beta chains originate from one sample sequenced in a study of CD8 T cells in Susac syndrome. cDNA came from approximately 0.5 to 1 ug RNA primed by random hexamers. TCRdb called the immunoSEQ multiplex PCR reads again in MiXCR, with one record for every CDR3 protein. The table shows 150,000 to 200,000 distinct CDR3 sequences, with roughly 93% occurring only once. Sequencing used CD4+ T cells from PBMCs. All receptors derive from a human donor in good health.

The chain has TRBV9 and TRBJ2-5; TRBD2 agrees at 8 bases. Germline values: CDR1 SGDLS, CDR2 YYNGEE. J gave up 2 bases and V 6 bases, and 3 bases lay outside the gene matches. The CDR3 length is 13 residues. The CDR3 region has the DNA TGTGCCAGCAACTTAGCGGGGCAAGAGACCCAGTACTTC. Its protein product is CASNLAGQETQYF.

The rearrangement uses TRBV29-1 and TRBJ2-5; 12 nucleotides line up with TRBD2. Germline lookup yields CDR1 SQVTM and CDR2 ANQGSEA. The V segment lost 4 bases and the J segment 4 bases; nucleotides outside the gene matches: 4. There are 14 residues in the CDR3. CDR3 in DNA: TGCAGCGTTGCACTAGCGGGGGGTTCAGAGACCCAGTACTTC. This gives the protein CSVALAGGSETQYF.

The V call is TRBV11-2, the J call TRBJ2-3; D remains ambiguous. V was clipped by 7 bases and J by 4 bases, with 12 bases between them. The CDR3 extends over 13 amino acids. In germline, CDR1 is SGHAT, CDR2 FQNNGV. As DNA, the CDR3 is TGTGCCAGCACCCTTTGGGGTCCAGATACGCAGTATTTT. Amino acid sequence: CASTLWGPDTQYF. Complete variable domain (other parts from reference TRBV11-2 and TRBJ2-3): EAGVAQSPRYKIIEKRQSVAFWCNPISGHATLYWYQQILGQGPKLLIQFQNNGVVDDSQLPKDRFSAERLKGVDSTLKIQPAKLEDSAVYLCASTLWGPDTQYFGPGTRLTVL.

This rearrangement joins TRBV6-5 to TRBJ1-5, with D possibly matching TRBD1 (5 bases). The germline CDR1 and CDR2 sequences are MNHEY and SVGAGI. The CDR3 loop spans 15 amino acids. The V gene lost 0 bases and the J gene lost 5 bases, with 11 bases spanning the gap. In DNA, the CDR3 is TGTGCCAGCAGTTACTCGGGGCAGTACGATCAGCCCCAGCATTTT. Residues: CASSYSGQYDQPQHF.

The chain couples TRBV30 to TRBJ1-6; 10 bases align to TRBD1. This CDR3 region has 13 residues. J gave up 7 bases and V 6 bases, and 3 bases lay outside the gene matches. Per the germline V gene, CDR1 is GTSNPN and CDR2 is SVGIG (reference sequence). CDR3 sequence: CACQGQGNSPLHF. CDR3 nucleotide sequence: TGTGCCTGTCAGGGACAGGGGAATTCACCCCTCCACTTT. Filled out from reference TRBV30 and TRBJ1-6, the complete variable domain reads SQTIHQWPATLVQPVGSPLSLECTVEGTSNPNLYWYRQAAGRGLQLLFYSVGIGQISSEVPQNLSASRPQDRQFILSSKKLLLSDSGFYLCACQGQGNSPLHFGNGTRLTVT.

The rearrangement joins TRBV2 to TRBJ1-2; 7 positions match TRBD1. Germline CDR1 and CDR2: SNHLY and FYNNEI. V was pared by 6 bases and J by 0 bases, with 7 bases of the junction left unmatched. The CDR3 is 15 amino acids. The CDR3 loop reads CASRPGTDSNYGYTF. The CDR3 nucleotides are TGTGCCAGCAGGCCCGGGACAGATTCTAACTATGGCTACACCTTC.

The chain uses TRBV20-1 and TRBJ1-4; D remains unclear. V gave up 4 bases and J gave up 3 bases, with 6 bases separating them. The CDR3 is 12 residues long. CDR1 and CDR2 from the germline V gene are DFQATT and SNEGSKA (reference sequence). The CDR3 DNA is TGCAGTGCTAAAAAGGCTAATGAAAAACTGTTTTTT. Its protein is CSAKKANEKLFF.

The chain is built from TRBV5-1 and TRBJ2-2; D may be TRBD1 (6 bases). Germline-derived CDR1 and CDR2 are SGHRS and YFSETQ. V was cut by 5 bases and J by 2 bases, with 13 bases left in between. The CDR3 length is 15 residues. The CDR3 bases are TGCGCCAGCAGACCCACAGGGTCCAACACCGGGGAGCTGTTTTTT. This codes for CASRPTGSNTGELFF.

The sample holds one count of this clonotype. V is TRBV7-2 and J is TRBJ2-2, with a weak D call TRBD1 (6 bases). CDR3 length: 13 amino acids. V gave up 4 bases and J gave up 7 bases, with 10 bases separating them. Germline V gene lookup returns CDR1 SGHTA and CDR2 FQGNSA. CDR3 DNA sequence: TGTGCCAGCAGCTCTCAGGGGAACGGGGAGCTGTTTTTT. Translation gives CASSSQGNGELFF.

The rearrangement uses TRBV5-4 and TRBJ1-6; no clear D gene. The V gene lost 0 bases and the J gene lost 7 bases, with 8 bases spanning the gap. CDR1 is SGHNT, CDR2 YYREEE, per germline (reference sequence). CDR3 length: 14 residues. CDR3 bases: TGTGCCAGCAGCTTGGAACGGGTAAATTCACCCCTCCACTTT. Protein sequence: CASSLERVNSPLHF.

The chain links TRBV15 to TRBJ2-1, with 7 bases matching TRBD2. Per the germline V gene, CDR1 is LNHNV and CDR2 is YYDKDF (reference sequence). The CDR3 covers 15 residues. The ends lost 1 base at V and 0 bases at J; junction bases unmatched: 0. The CDR3 region has the DNA TGTGCCACCAGCAGAGGCGGGGGCTCCTACAATGAGCAGTTCTTC. This sequence encodes CATSRGGGSYNEQFF.

This chain's CDR3 is CASSLFSEGGYTF. CDR3 bases: TGTGCCAGCAGCTTATTTAGTGAGGGTGGCTACACCTTC. The chain recombines TRBV7-9 with TRBJ1-2; unclear D gene. This CDR3 has 13 amino acids. V lost 2 bases to trimming and J lost 7 bases, with 11 bases between them. The V gene's germline CDR1 is SEHNR and CDR2 FQNEAQ (reference sequence).

Here the CDR3 reads CASNAGTGGNEQYF. For the CDR3, the DNA is TGCGCCAGCAACGCCGGGACAGGGGGCAACGAGCAGTACTTC. V gene TRBV5-1 combines with J gene TRBJ2-7, with 12 bases matching TRBD1. Germline lookup yields CDR1 SGHRS and CDR2 YFSETQ. V was pared by 6 bases and J by 5 bases, with 6 bases of the junction left unmatched. This CDR3 is 14 amino acids long.

The chain links TRBV30 to TRBJ2-3; possibly TRBD2 for D (7 bases). Germline values: CDR1 GTSNPN, CDR2 SVGIG (reference sequence). The V and J ends lost 3 bases and 1 base respectively, with 11 bases between them. This CDR3 spans 14 amino acids. The CDR3 here is CAWRWEGGTDTQYF. The DNA for the CDR3 is TGTGCCTGGAGGTGGGAGGGGGGCACAGATACGCAGTATTTT.

The chain carries TRBV20-1 and TRBJ2-5; possible D gene TRBD1, 6 bases. Trimming pared 2 bases from V and 3 bases from J, leaving 19 bases between. The CDR3 length is 16 residues. Germline V CDR1 and CDR2: DFQATT, SNEGSKA (reference sequence). As DNA, the CDR3 is TGCAGTGCTAGAAGTCTCCGGGACACAAGCGAAGAGACCCAGTACTTC. This gives the protein CSARSLRDTSEETQYF.

This chain uses TRBV6-6 with TRBJ1-2; D not certain. This CDR3 contains 13 residues. The V end lost 2 bases, the J end lost 6 bases, and 10 bases lay between the germline ends. Per the germline V gene, CDR1 is MNHNY and CDR2 is SVGAGI (reference sequence). CDR3: CASSYDGRDGYTF. As DNA, the CDR3 is TGTGCCAGCAGTTACGACGGTCGTGATGGCTACACCTTC.

V and J are TRBV20-1 and TRBJ2-3; maybe TRBD1 (5 bases). The CDR3 spans 13 residues. V lost 0 bases and J lost 5, with 9 bases in between. The germline CDR1 and CDR2 sequences are DFQATT and SNEGSKA (reference sequence). CDR3 residues: CSARDVRGDTQYF. The CDR3 DNA is TGCAGTGCTAGAGACGTAAGGGGAGATACGCAGTATTTT.

V is TRBV7-2 and J is TRBJ1-2; tentative D call: TRBD1 (5 bases). In germline, CDR1 is SGHTA, CDR2 FQGNSA. The CDR3 has 14 residues. V shed 5 bases and J shed 0 bases, with 10 bases lying between them. The CDR3 here is CASSRQTTNYGYTF. DNA for the CDR3: TGTGCCAGCAGCCGACAGACCACTAACTATGGCTACACCTTC.

This clonotype was seen more than once but under ten times. The rearrangement links TRBV5-1 to TRBJ2-1; maybe TRBD2 (6 bases). Germline V gene sequence: CDR1 SGHRS, CDR2 YFSETQ. V was clipped by 0 bases and J by 9 bases, with 16 bases between them. The CDR3 runs 15 residues. The CDR3 sequence: CASSLAAGRSGEQFF. The CDR3 coding sequence is TGCGCCAGCAGCTTGGCGGCGGGGAGGAGCGGTGAGCAGTTCTTC.

The rearrangement links TRBV7-2 to TRBJ1-1; D is uncertain. Between the trimmed V and J ends, which lost 5 bases and 3 bases, there was a span of 13 bases. Looked up from germline, CDR1 is SGHTA and CDR2 is FQGNSA. The CDR3 has 14 amino acids. CDR3: CASSLFSRDTEAFF. CDR3 bases: TGTGCCAGCAGCCTTTTCTCCCGGGACACTGAAGCTTTCTTT.

This sequence joins TRBV29-1 and TRBJ1-2; D is uncertain. V was clipped by 2 bases and J by 8 bases, with 15 bases between them. The CDR3 loop spans 13 amino acids. Germline V gene sequence: CDR1 SQVTM, CDR2 ANQGSEA. The CDR3 loop is CSVERTGMGGYTF. The CDR3 DNA reads as TGCAGCGTTGAACGGACCGGGATGGGAGGCTACACCTTC.

V and J are TRBV5-6 and TRBJ1-5; D gene uncertain. Germline V lookup: CDR1 SGHDT, CDR2 YYEEEE. V shed 4 bases and J shed 2 bases, with 7 bases lying between them. This CDR3 region has 13 residues. In DNA form, the CDR3 reads TGTGCCAGCAGCCGGTGGGGCAATCAGCCCCAGCATTTT. Its translation is CASSRWGNQPQHF. Filled out from reference TRBV5-6 and TRBJ1-5, the complete variable domain reads DAGVTQSPTHLIKTRGQQVTLRCSPKSGHDTVSWYQQALGQGPQFIFQYYEEEERQRGNFPDRFSGHQFPNYSSELNVNALLLGDSALYLCASSRWGNQPQHFGDGTRLSIL.

The chain employs TRBV5-1 and TRBJ2-4, with 7 bases identical to TRBD1. The germline gives CDR1 SGHRS, CDR2 YFSETQ. V lost 4 bases and J lost 7; bases outside the gene matches: 8. CDR3 length: 14 residues. The CDR3 bases are TGCGCCAGCAGCCCAGGGGGTTGGGACAACATTCAGTACTTC. Its translation is CASSPGGWDNIQYF.

The chain employs TRBV2 and TRBJ1-6; D gene unclear. Trimming cost V 7 bases and J 8 bases, with 12 bases left between them. Germline CDR1 and CDR2: SNHLY and FYNNEI. This CDR3 has 13 amino acids. The CDR3: CASNADGDSPLHF. CDR3 DNA sequence: TGTGCCAGCAATGCCGACGGGGATTCACCCCTCCACTTT.

This clonotype was detected only once. V and J are TRBV29-1 and TRBJ1-3, with D unclear. Trimming left V 4 bases short and J 4 bases short, with 5 bases between. This CDR3 has 11 residues. Per the germline V gene, CDR1 is SQVTM and CDR2 is ANQGSEA. The CDR3 nucleotides read TGCAGCGTTGGGACGGGAAACACCATATATTTT. It is translated as CSVGTGNTIYF.

The gene calls are TRBV7-9 and TRBJ1-4, with D possibly TRBD1 on 5 matching bases. The V and J ends lost 2 bases and 13 bases respectively, with 23 bases between them. Germline V gene sequence: CDR1 SEHNR, CDR2 FQNEAQ (reference sequence). The CDR3 has 16 amino acids. CDR3 amino acids: CASSLTEPAGASRLFF. The CDR3 DNA sequence: TGTGCCAGCAGCTTAACGGAACCGGCCGGGGCATCGCGACTGTTTTTT.

The rearrangement uses TRBV12-3 or TRBV12-4 and TRBJ2-2; D is unclear. CDR3 length: 13 residues. Trimming pared 2 bases from V and 7 bases from J, leaving 8 bases between. CDR3 amino acids: CASSLIEYGELFF. CDR3 bases: TGTGCCAGCAGTTTAATAGAGTACGGGGAGCTGTTTTTT.

J is TRBJ1-1 and V is TRBV2, with a weak D call TRBD1 (6 bases). V dropped 8 bases and J dropped 2 bases, with 12 bases sitting between them. The CDR3 length is 13 residues. Germline CDR1 is SNHLY and CDR2 is FYNNEI. The CDR3 coding sequence is TGTGCCAGCGGGGAGGACAGAAACACTGAAGCTTTCTTT. This sequence encodes CASGEDRNTEAFF. Full variable domain (remainder filled in from reference TRBV2 and TRBJ1-1): EPEVTQTPSHQVTQMGQEVILRCVPISNHLYFYWYRQILGQKVEFLVSFYNNEISEKSEIFDDQFSVERPDGSNFTLKIRSTKLEDSAMYFCASGEDRNTEAFFGQGTRLTVV.

The genes are TRBV9 and TRBJ2-6; weak D call: TRBD1 (6 bases). Germline V lookup: CDR1 SGDLS, CDR2 YYNGEE. Trimming removed 4 bases at V and 4 bases at J, with 18 bases between. The CDR3 contains 17 residues. CDR3: CASSSRDTPDGANVLTF. DNA of the CDR3: TGTGCCAGCAGCTCCCGGGACACGCCGGACGGGGCCAACGTCCTGACTTTC.

The chain uses TRBV7-6 and TRBJ2-7, with TRBD2 matching 9 bases. V shed 1 base and J 4 bases; nucleotides not matched to a gene: 8. The V gene's germline CDR1 is SGHVS and CDR2 FNYEAQ. The CDR3 is made up of 16 amino acids. In DNA form, the CDR3 reads TGTGCCAGCAGCTTAGGAGGAGTAGCGGGGGATTACGAGCAGTACTTC. Its translation: CASSLGGVAGDYEQYF.

This clonotype was seen only a few times. The chain recombines TRBV6-2 or TRBV6-3 with TRBJ1-2; 12 nucleotides line up with TRBD1. The CDR3 is 14 amino acids. Germline lookup yields CDR1 MNHEY and CDR2 SVGEGT. Trimming removed 8 bases from V and 3 bases from J; junction bases left unmatched: 4. CDR3 coding DNA: TGTGCCAGCCGAGGGACAGGGGGCGACTATGGCTACACCTTC. Amino acids: CASRGTGGDYGYTF.